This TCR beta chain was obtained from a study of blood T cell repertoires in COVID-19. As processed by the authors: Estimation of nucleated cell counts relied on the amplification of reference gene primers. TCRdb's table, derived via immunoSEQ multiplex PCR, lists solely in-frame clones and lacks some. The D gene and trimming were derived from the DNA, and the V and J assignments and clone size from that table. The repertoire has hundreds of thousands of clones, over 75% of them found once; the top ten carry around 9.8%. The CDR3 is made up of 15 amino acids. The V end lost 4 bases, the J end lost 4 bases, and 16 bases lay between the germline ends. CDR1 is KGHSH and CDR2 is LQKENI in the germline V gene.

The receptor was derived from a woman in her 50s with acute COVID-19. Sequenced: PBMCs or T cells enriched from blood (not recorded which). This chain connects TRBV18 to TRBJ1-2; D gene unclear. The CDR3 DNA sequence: TGTGCCAGCTCACTCCTTGGGGAGAAGTTCTATGGCTACACCTTC. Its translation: CASSLLGEKFYGYTF.